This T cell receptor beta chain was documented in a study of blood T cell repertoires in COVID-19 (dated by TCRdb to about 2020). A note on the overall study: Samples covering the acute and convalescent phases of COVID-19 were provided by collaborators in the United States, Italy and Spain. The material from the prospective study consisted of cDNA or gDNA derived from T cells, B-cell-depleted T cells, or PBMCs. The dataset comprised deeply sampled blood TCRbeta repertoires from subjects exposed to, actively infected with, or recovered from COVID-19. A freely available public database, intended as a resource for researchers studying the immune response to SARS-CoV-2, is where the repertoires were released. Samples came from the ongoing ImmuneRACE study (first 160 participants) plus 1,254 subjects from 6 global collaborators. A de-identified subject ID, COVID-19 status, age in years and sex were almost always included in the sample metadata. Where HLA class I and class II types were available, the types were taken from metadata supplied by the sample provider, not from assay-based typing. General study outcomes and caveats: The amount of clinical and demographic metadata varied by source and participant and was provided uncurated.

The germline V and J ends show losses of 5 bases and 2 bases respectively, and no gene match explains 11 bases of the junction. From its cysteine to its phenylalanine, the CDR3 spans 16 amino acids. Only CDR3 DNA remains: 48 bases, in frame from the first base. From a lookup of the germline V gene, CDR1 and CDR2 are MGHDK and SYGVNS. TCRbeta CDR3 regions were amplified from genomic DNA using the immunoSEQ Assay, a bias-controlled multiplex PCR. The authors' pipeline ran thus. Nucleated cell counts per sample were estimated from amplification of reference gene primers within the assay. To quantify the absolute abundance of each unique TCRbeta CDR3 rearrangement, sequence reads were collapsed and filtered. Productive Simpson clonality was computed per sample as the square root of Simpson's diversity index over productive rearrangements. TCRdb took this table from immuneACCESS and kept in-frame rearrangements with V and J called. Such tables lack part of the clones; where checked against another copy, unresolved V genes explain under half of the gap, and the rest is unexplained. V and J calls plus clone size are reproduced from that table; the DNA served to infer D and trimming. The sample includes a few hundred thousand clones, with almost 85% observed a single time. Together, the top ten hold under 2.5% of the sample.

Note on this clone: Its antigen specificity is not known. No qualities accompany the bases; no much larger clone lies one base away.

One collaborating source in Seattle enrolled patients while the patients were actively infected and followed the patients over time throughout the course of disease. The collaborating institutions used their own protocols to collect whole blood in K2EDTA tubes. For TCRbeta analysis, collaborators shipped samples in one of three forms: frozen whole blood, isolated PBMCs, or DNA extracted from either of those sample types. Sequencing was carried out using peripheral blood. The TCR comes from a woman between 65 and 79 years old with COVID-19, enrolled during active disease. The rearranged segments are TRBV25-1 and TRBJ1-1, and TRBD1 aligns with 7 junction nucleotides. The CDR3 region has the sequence CASSRLTGSYNTEAFF. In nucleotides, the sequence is TGTGCCAGCAGTAGACTGACAGGGTCCTATAACACTGAAGCTTTCTTT.